This TCR beta chain appears in the sequencing data of a study of blood T cells in healthy people across ages. It was with a sample-barcoded 5' primer and a J-beta primer mix that a second PCR of roughly 6 to 11 cycles was run. TCRdb independently ran MiXCR on the 5' RACE reads; one entry per CDR3 protein. The sample contains 380,000 or so distinct CDR3 sequences, about half of which appear only once. Trimming pared 6 bases from V and 5 bases from J, leaving 16 bases between. The CDR3 is 13 residues long. Germline V gene data show CDR1 as SQVTM and CDR2 as ANQGSEA. The source is a man aged 55-75 years in good health. Sequencing was carried out using blood. This chain joins TRBV29-1 and TRBJ2-5, with D possibly TRBD2 on 6 matching bases. As DNA, the CDR3 is TGCAGCGTGCCATGGCGGGGTTGGGAGACCCAGTACTTC. It yields the protein CSVPWRGWETQYF.